This section outlines one T cell receptor (beta chain) sequence together with its context. The antigen it binds to is not known. No much larger clone exists at a distance of one base, and base qualities are not known. The germline V gene supplies CDR1 LGHNA and CDR2 YNFKEQ. Trimming takes 9 bases from V and 1 base from J, and the germline ends sit 24 bases apart. From its cysteine to its phenylalanine, the CDR3 spans 17 amino acids. This entry keeps only the CDR3 DNA: 51 bases, framed from base 1. Libraries came from the immunoSEQ multiplex PCR assay. TCRdb re-hosts the immuneACCESS table, in-frame sequences only. Its copies lack some clones; in the studies checked, an unresolved V gene accounts for under half of them, and the cause for the rest is not known. The sample data list roughly 9,900 clones, and approximately 68% of these were observed just once. The biggest ten clones account for 15% to 20% of the sample.

Patients with melanoma were used as donors. The data derive from a study of CD4+ T cells in melanoma (dated by TCRdb to between 2020 and 2023). Study-level background: The study investigated neoantigen-specific CD4+ T cells in human melanoma. Results the study describes overall, beyond this receptor: Neoantigen-specific CD4+ T cells in melanoma were reported to show diverse differentiation states. The report described a correlation between neoantigen-specific CD4+ T cells and the function of CD8+ T cells, macrophages and B cells.

The chain was built from TRBV4-2 and TRBJ1-1; a weak D assignment points to TRBD1 (5 bases agree). This TCR was sampled from a human donor with melanoma. The sample comprised cells from a culture (not recorded whether cultured in vitro). The CDR3 reads as follows: CARSFLNGGTRNTEAFF. The DNA sequence is TGTGCCAGAAGCTTCCTCAACGGGGGGACGAGGAACACTGAAGCTTTCTTT.